A single sample is the source of the 25 T cell receptor beta chains below, sequenced in a study of T-cell reconstitution after alpha-beta-depleted transplantation in children. TCRbeta library construction was performed incorporating unique molecular identifiers. Each CDR3 protein is one row after TCRdb ran MiXCR on the PCR reads. The sample comprises hundreds of thousands of distinct CDR3 sequences, roughly 17% of which are singletons, and 1.1% rests with the top ten. The sample was PBMCs from the stem cell graft donor, taken from the stem cell graft. These receptors originate from a human donor who donated a stem cell graft to a child with acute myeloid leukemia.

The chain carries TRBV6-5 and TRBJ2-7; TRBD1 aligns across 11 bases. This CDR3 contains 14 residues. V lost 4 bases, J lost 10 bases, and 9 bases stayed unmatched. Germline CDR1 MNHEY, CDR2 SVGAGI. The CDR3 loop reads CASSSAGTGGRQYF. The CDR3 nucleotides read TGTGCCAGCAGTTCCGCCGGGACAGGGGGGCGACAGTACTTC.

This clonotype was counted ten times or more. This chain joins TRBV20-1 and TRBJ1-1, with 8 bases lining up with TRBD1. V was clipped by 6 bases and J by 0 bases; unmatched bases: 9. The CDR3 consists of 15 residues. Germline CDR1 is DFQATT and CDR2 is SNEGSKA (reference sequence). The CDR3 reads CSAPRQGTMNTEAFF. The DNA for the CDR3 is TGCAGTGCCCCCAGACAGGGGACGATGAACACTGAAGCTTTCTTT.

This clonotype was counted many times. The rearrangement links TRBV20-1 to TRBJ2-2, with D tentatively TRBD2 (6 bases). CDR3 size: 17 residues. The V gene lost 1 base and the J gene lost 0 bases, with 15 bases spanning the gap. Looked up from germline, CDR1 is DFQATT and CDR2 is SNEGSKA (reference sequence). The CDR3 here is CSARAGRGGANTGELFF. In DNA, the CDR3 is TGCAGTGCTAGAGCGGGGCGAGGAGGGGCGAACACCGGGGAGCTGTTTTTT.

This clonotype was seen only a few times. The chain joins TRBV6-1 to TRBJ1-5, with D possibly TRBD1 on 5 matching bases. V lost 6 bases to trimming and J lost 7 bases, with 16 bases between them. Germline V lookup: CDR1 MNHNS, CDR2 SASEGT. The CDR3 is 14 residues long. CDR3: CASSPSGGRQPQHF. DNA of the CDR3: TGTGCCAGCAGCCCCTCGGGGGGGAGGCAGCCCCAGCATTTT.

This clonotype was detected ten times or more. This chain links TRBV12-3 or TRBV12-4 with TRBJ2-3; D ambiguous. V was clipped by 6 bases and J by 6 bases, with 13 bases between them. This CDR3 region has 13 residues. In nucleotides, the CDR3 is TGTGCCAGCAGCCTATTCGGTCGGGATACGCAGTATTTT. This sequence encodes CASSLFGRDTQYF.

This clonotype was counted many times. This chain uses TRBV20-1 with TRBJ1-1, with D possibly TRBD1 on 5 matching bases. The CDR3 contains 14 residues. Germline assignment: CDR1 DFQATT and CDR2 SNEGSKA (reference sequence). V lost 2 bases to trimming and J lost 0 bases, with 10 bases between them. CDR3 DNA sequence: TGCAGTGCTAGATATTGGGGCATGAACACTGAAGCTTTCTTT. Translation gives CSARYWGMNTEAFF.

The chain combines TRBV6-1 with TRBJ2-1; TRBD1 agrees at 7 bases. V was pared by 6 bases and J by 0 bases, with 5 bases of the junction left unmatched. CDR3 length: 15 amino acids. Per the germline V gene, CDR1 is MNHNS and CDR2 is SASEGT. This CDR3 is CASSQTGLSYNEQFF. The CDR3 DNA reads TGTGCCAGCAGCCAGACAGGGCTCTCCTACAATGAGCAGTTCTTC.

The chain is built from TRBV5-1 and TRBJ1-1; no reliable D call. Trimming removed 0 bases from V and 5 bases from J, with 11 bases in between. In germline, CDR1 is SGHRS, CDR2 YFSETQ. CDR3 size: 14 residues. DNA of the CDR3: TGCGCCAGCAGCTTGGAGGCAACAGTAACTGAAGCTTTCTTT. It codes for CASSLEATVTEAFF.

The chain is built from TRBV6-6 and TRBJ2-7; 7 nucleotides line up with TRBD2. Germline V gene lookup returns CDR1 MNHNY and CDR2 SVGAGI (reference sequence). V lost 5 bases, J lost 5 bases, and 6 bases stayed unmatched. This CDR3 is built from 13 residues. The CDR3 protein is CASSHGGGNEQYF. The CDR3 coding sequence is TGTGCCAGCAGTCATGGGGGGGGTAACGAGCAGTACTTC.

The sample holds a few counts of this clonotype. The rearrangement links TRBV6-5 to TRBJ2-3; D unresolved. This CDR3 is built from 15 residues. CDR1 is MNHEY, CDR2 SVGAGI, per germline. Trimming removed 0 bases at V and 5 bases at J, with 12 bases between. This chain's CDR3 is CASSYSGPHRDTQYF. The DNA of the CDR3 is TGTGCCAGCAGTTACTCCGGACCCCACAGAGATACGCAGTATTTT.

This CDR3 reads CASTTGPSGNTIYF. CDR3 bases: TGTGCCAGCACGACAGGCCCCTCTGGAAACACCATATATTTT. V usage is TRBV6-1 and J usage is TRBJ1-3; TRBD1 is a possible D gene (6 bases). The CDR3 loop spans 14 amino acids. Germline assignment: CDR1 MNHNS and CDR2 SASEGT. Trimming shortened V by 7 bases and J by 0 bases, and 10 bases separated the two germline ends.

This clonotype came up many times. The chain carries TRBV2 and TRBJ2-7; 7 nucleotides line up with TRBD2. Germline loops: CDR1 SNHLY, CDR2 FYNNEI. V trimming: 3 bases; J trimming: 2 bases; junction bases outside the gene matches: 1. The CDR3 has 13 residues. CDR3 sequence reads: CASSEAGAYEQYF. The CDR3 DNA reads TGTGCCAGCAGTGAGGCGGGGGCCTACGAGCAGTACTTC. Complete variable domain (other parts from reference TRBV2 and TRBJ2-7): EPEVTQTPSHQVTQMGQEVILRCVPISNHLYFYWYRQILGQKVEFLVSFYNNEISEKSEIFDDQFSVERPDGSNFTLKIRSTKLEDSAMYFCASSEAGAYEQYFGPGTRLTVT.

This clonotype was picked up many times. V gene TRBV18 combines with J gene TRBJ2-7; 7 nucleotides line up with TRBD1. The trim removed 8 bases at V and 2 bases at J, leaving 6 bases unmatched. CDR1 is KGHSH and CDR2 is LQKENI in the germline V gene. The CDR3 runs 13 residues. The CDR3 DNA sequence: TGTGCCAGCAGTCCGGGACAGCCCTACGAGCAGTACTTC. It yields the protein CASSPGQPYEQYF.

As to this clonotype: A much larger clone lies a single base off, so this may be a read error. This rearrangement joins TRBV20-1 to TRBJ1-2; a possible D gene is TRBD1 (6 bases). V gave up 4 bases and J gave up 8 bases, with 23 bases separating them. Germline values: CDR1 DFQATT, CDR2 SNEGSKA (reference sequence). The CDR3 totals 15 residues. CDR3: CSATDVGATVWGYTF. CDR3 nucleotides: TGCAGTGCTACAGATGTGGGGGCGACGGTTTGGGGCTACACCTTC.

The J gene is TRBJ2-3, the V gene TRBV7-2, with 9 bases that match TRBD2. CDR3 length: 15 residues. The V gene end was trimmed by 4 bases and the J gene end by 6 bases; junction bases not matched to a gene: 8. Germline values: CDR1 SGHTA, CDR2 FQGNSA. CDR3 DNA sequence: TGTGCCAGCAGCTCCCAGCGGGGGGCCGTGGATACGCAGTATTTT. Translation gives CASSSQRGAVDTQYF.

The CDR3 DNA reads TGTGCCAGCACCACCCCATTAGGGACAGGGAGGATGGACTATGGCTACACCTTC. Translating gives CASTTPLGTGRMDYGYTF. The genes are TRBV12-3 or TRBV12-4 and TRBJ1-2; 9 bases fit TRBD1. The V gene end was trimmed by 7 bases and the J gene end by 3 bases; junction bases not matched to a gene: 18. The CDR3 is 18 amino acids.

Ten or more counts support this clonotype. In DNA, the CDR3 is TGTGCCAGCAGCGCGACAGGGGGGAATTCAGTATGGTACAATGAGCAGTTCTTC. Amino acids: CASSATGGNSVWYNEQFF. The V and J genes are TRBV9 and TRBJ2-1; the match to TRBD1 covers 9 bases. J was trimmed by 4 bases and V by 3 bases; bases with no gene match: 14. This CDR3 comprises 18 residues. CDR1 is SGDLS and CDR2 is YYNGEE in the germline V gene.

This clonotype was recorded many times. The J gene is TRBJ1-2, the V gene TRBV10-2; D perhaps matches TRBD1 (5 bases). Trimming took 0 bases from V and 7 from J, leaving 6 bases between them. The CDR3 length is 12 residues. Germline V CDR1 and CDR2: WSHSY, SAAADI. For the CDR3, the DNA is TGCGCCAGCAGTGAGTCCGGGGCTGGCTACACCTTC. Amino acids: CASSESGAGYTF.

This clonotype occurred many times. The rearrangement uses TRBV12-3 or TRBV12-4 and TRBJ1-6; D is ambiguous. Deletions cut 6 bases from V and 10 bases from J, with 16 bases between. The length of the CDR3 is 14 residues. The DNA for the CDR3 is TGTGCCAGCAGACGGAGACGGGATCGATCACCCCTCCACTTT. Protein product: CASRRRRDRSPLHF.

Only a few counts were recorded for this clonotype. This chain links TRBV4-1 with TRBJ1-1; D gene unclear. Trimming shortened V by 3 bases and J by 4 bases, and 15 bases separated the two germline ends. CDR1 is MGHRA and CDR2 is YSYEKL in the germline V gene. The CDR3 runs to 15 residues. CDR3 in amino acids: CASSHTPGPSTEAFF. The CDR3 DNA reads TGCGCCAGCAGCCATACGCCCGGACCTTCCACTGAAGCTTTCTTT.

The V gene is TRBV9, the J gene TRBJ1-1; TRBD1 agrees at 11 bases. This CDR3 is 14 amino acids long. J lost 4 bases, V lost 4 bases, and 3 bases had no gene match. Germline CDR1 and CDR2: SGDLS and YYNGEE. CDR3 coding DNA: TGTGCCAGCAGCAGGACAGGGGGCCTCACTGAAGCTTTCTTT. It yields the protein CASSRTGGLTEAFF. The full variable domain, in which reference TRBV9 and TRBJ1-1 provide the parts outside the CDR3, is DSGVTQTPKHLITATGQRVTLRCSPRSGDLSVYWYQQSLDQGLQFLIQYYNGEERAKGNILERFSAQQFPDLHSELNLSSLELGDSALYFCASSRTGGLTEAFFGQGTRLTVV.

This clonotype was recorded a few times. The rearrangement uses TRBV5-1 and TRBJ2-6; no reliable D call. The CDR3 spans 14 residues. CDR1 is SGHRS, CDR2 YFSETQ, per germline. Trimming pared 7 bases from V and 1 base from J, leaving 9 bases between. In DNA form, the CDR3 reads TGCGCCAGCGAGCAGGTTTCTGGGGCCAACGTCCTGACTTTC. Residues: CASEQVSGANVLTF.

Comment on this clonotype: A single base separates this from a much larger clone, so it may be a read error. The rearrangement uses TRBV4-3 and TRBJ2-1; tentatively, D is TRBD1 (5 bases). V lost 3 bases and J lost 12, with 15 bases in between. The CDR3 loop spans 13 amino acids. CDR1 is LGHNA and CDR2 is YSLEER in the germline V gene. This CDR3 reads CASSHGATDAQFF. The DNA for the CDR3 is TGCGCCAGCAGCCATGGGGCGACGGACGCGCAGTTCTTC.

V is TRBV27 and J is TRBJ1-6; 7 bases align to TRBD1. This CDR3 region has 14 residues. Germline trimming cut 3 bases from V and 7 bases from J; bases unmatched to any gene: 3. CDR1 is MNHEY, CDR2 SMNVEV, per germline (reference sequence). The CDR3 nucleotides read TGTGCCAGCAGTTTTGGGGACAGAAATTCACCCCTCCACTTT. It translates to CASSFGDRNSPLHF.

In its sample, this clonotype was seen many times. The V call is TRBV7-9, the J call TRBJ2-1; 7 bases map to TRBD1. CDR1 SEHNR and CDR2 FQNEAQ come from the germline V gene (reference sequence). CDR3 size: 14 residues. V gave up 2 bases and J gave up 8 bases; unmatched junction bases: 6. CDR3 sequence: CASSLTGAIDEQFF. As DNA, the CDR3 is TGTGCCAGCAGCTTAACAGGGGCTATTGATGAGCAGTTCTTC.